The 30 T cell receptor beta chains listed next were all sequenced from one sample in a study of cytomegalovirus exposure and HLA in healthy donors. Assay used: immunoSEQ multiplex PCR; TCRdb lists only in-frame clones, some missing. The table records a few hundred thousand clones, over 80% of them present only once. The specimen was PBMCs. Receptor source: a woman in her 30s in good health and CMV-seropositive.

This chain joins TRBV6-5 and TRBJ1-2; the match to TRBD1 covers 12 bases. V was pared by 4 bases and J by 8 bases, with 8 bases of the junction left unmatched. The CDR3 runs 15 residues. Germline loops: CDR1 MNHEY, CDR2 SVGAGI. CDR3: CASSSWDRGRRGYTF. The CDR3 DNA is TGTGCCAGCAGTTCCTGGGACAGGGGGCGTCGGGGCTACACCTTC.

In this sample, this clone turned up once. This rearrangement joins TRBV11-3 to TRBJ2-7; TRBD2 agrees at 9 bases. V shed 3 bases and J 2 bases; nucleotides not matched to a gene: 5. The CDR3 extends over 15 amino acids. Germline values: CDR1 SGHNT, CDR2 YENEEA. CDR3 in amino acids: CASSFSSGGTYEQYF. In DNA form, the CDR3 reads TGTGCCAGCAGCTTTAGTAGCGGGGGTACCTACGAGCAGTACTTC.

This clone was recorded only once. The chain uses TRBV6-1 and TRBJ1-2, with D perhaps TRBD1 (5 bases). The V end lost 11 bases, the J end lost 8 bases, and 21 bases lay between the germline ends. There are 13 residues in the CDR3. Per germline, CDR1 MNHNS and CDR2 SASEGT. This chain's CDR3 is CAGRATDEGGYTF. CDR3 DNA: TGTGCCGGAAGAGCGACAGACGAAGGAGGCTACACCTTC.

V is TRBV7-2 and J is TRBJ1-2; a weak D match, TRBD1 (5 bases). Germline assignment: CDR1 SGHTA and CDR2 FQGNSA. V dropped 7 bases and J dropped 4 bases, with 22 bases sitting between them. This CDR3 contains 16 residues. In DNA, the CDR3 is TGTGCCAGCACCCACGATTCGGGACGGACCATCTATGGCTACACCTTC. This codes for CASTHDSGRTIYGYTF.

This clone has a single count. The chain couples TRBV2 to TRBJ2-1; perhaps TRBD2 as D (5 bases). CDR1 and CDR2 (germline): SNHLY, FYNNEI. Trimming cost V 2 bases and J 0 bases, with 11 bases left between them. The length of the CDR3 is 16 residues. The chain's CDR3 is CASSESRGISYNEQFF. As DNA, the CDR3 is TGTGCCAGCAGTGAATCCCGGGGAATCTCCTACAATGAGCAGTTCTTC.

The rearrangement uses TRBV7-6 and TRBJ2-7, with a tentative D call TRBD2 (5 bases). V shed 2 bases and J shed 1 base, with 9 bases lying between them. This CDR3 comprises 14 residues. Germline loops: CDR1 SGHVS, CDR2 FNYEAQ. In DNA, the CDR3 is TGTGCCAGCAGCTTACAAGCGGCGTCCTACGAGCAGTACTTC. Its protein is CASSLQAASYEQYF. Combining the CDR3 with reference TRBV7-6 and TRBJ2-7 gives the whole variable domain GAGVSQSPRYKVTKRGQDVALRCDPISGHVSLYWYRQALGQGPEFLTYFNYEAQQDKSGLPNDRFSAERPEGSISTLTIQRTEQRDSAMYRCASSLQAASYEQYFGPGTRLTVT.

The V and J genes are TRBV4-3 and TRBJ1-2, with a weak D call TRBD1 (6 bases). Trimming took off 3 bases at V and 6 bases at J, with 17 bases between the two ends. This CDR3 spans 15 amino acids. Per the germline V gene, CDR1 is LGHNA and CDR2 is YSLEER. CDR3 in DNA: TGCGCCAGCAGCCAGGGCCATGACAGGATTAATGGCTACACCTTC. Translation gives CASSQGHDRINGYTF.

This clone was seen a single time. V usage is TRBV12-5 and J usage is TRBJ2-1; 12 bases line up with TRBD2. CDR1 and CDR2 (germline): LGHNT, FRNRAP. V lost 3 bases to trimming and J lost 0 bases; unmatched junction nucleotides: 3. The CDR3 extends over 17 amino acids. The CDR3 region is CASGLRLAGDSYNEQFF. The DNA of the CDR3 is TGTGCTAGTGGTTTAAGACTAGCGGGAGACTCCTACAATGAGCAGTTCTTC.

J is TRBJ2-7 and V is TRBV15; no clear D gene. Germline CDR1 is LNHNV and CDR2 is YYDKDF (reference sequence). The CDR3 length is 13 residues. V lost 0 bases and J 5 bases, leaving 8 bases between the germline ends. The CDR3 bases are TGTGCCACCAGCAGAGAAGGGTCCCACGAGCAGTACTTC. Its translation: CATSREGSHEQYF.

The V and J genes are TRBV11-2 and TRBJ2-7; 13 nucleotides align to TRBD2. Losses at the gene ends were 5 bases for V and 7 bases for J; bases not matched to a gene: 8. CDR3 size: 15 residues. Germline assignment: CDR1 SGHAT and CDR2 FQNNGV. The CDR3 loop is CASSGLAGASGEQYF. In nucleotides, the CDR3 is TGTGCCAGCAGCGGACTAGCGGGAGCCTCTGGGGAGCAGTACTTC.

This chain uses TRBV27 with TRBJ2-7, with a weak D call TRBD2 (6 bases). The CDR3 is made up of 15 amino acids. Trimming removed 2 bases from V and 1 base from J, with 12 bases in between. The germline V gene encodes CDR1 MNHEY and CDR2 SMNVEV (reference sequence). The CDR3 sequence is CASSLRGSTSYEQYF. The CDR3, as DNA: TGTGCCAGCAGTTTACGGGGGTCAACGTCCTACGAGCAGTACTTC.

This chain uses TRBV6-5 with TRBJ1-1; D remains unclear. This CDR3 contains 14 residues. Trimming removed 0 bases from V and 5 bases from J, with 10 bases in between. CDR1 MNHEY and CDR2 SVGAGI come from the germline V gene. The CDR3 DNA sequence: TGTGCCAGCAGTTACTCTGTAGCTGGGACTGAAGCTTTCTTT. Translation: CASSYSVAGTEAFF.

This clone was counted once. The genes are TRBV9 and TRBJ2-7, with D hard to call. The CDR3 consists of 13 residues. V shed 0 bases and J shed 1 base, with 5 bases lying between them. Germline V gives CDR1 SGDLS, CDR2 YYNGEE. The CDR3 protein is CASSVEGSYEQYF. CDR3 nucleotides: TGTGCCAGCAGCGTAGAAGGGTCCTACGAGCAGTACTTC.

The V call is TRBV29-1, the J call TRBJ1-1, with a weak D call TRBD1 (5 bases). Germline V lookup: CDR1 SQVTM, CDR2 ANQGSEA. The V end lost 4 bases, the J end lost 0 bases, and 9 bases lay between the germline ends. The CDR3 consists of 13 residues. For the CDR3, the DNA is TGCAGCGTTGCGGGGGTTCTGAACACTGAAGCTTTCTTT. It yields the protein CSVAGVLNTEAFF.

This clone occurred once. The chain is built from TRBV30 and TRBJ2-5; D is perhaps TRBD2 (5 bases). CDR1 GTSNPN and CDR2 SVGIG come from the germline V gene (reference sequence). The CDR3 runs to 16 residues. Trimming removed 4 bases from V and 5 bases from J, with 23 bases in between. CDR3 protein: CAWTSDPSAKRETQYF. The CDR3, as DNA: TGTGCCTGGACAAGCGACCCATCGGCCAAGCGGGAGACCCAGTACTTC.

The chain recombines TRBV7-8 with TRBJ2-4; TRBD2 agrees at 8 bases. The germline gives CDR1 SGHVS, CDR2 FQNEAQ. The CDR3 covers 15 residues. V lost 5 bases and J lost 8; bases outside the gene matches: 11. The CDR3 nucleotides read TGTGCCAGCAGCCCCGAGGAGCGGGAGATTCACATTCAGTACTTC. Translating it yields CASSPEEREIHIQYF.

CDR3 residues: CASSQEGTGYNEQFF. The CDR3 nucleotides are TGCGCCAGCAGCCAAGAAGGGACAGGGTACAATGAGCAGTTCTTC. V is TRBV4-1 and J is TRBJ2-1; 9 nucleotides align to TRBD1. V gave up 0 bases and J gave up 4 bases; unmatched junction bases: 1. Germline lookup yields CDR1 MGHRA and CDR2 YSYEKL. The CDR3 totals 15 residues.

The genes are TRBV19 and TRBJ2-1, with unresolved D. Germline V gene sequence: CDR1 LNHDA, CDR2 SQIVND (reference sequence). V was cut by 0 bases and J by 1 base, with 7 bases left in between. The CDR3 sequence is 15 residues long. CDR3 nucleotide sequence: TGTGCCAGTAGTATAGATGGGGTGTCCTACAATGAGCAGTTCTTC. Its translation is CASSIDGVSYNEQFF.

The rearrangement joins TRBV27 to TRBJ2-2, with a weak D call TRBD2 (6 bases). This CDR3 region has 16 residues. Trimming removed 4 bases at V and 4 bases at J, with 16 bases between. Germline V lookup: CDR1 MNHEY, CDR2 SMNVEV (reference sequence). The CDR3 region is CASSSLREVPTGELFF. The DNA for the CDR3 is TGTGCCAGCAGTTCCCTCAGGGAGGTCCCCACCGGGGAGCTGTTTTTT.

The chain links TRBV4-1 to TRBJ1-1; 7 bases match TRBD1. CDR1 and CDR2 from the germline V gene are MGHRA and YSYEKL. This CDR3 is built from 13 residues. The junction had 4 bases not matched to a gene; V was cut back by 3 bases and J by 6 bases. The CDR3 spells CASSHTGVSEAFF. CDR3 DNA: TGCGCCAGCAGCCACACAGGGGTCTCTGAAGCTTTCTTT.

CDR3 loop: CASSTPVPGTDTQYF. The CDR3 region has the DNA TGTGCCAGCTCAACCCCGGTACCGGGCACAGATACGCAGTATTTT. This chain connects TRBV18 to TRBJ2-3; D not certain. The CDR3 loop spans 15 amino acids. Germline CDR1 and CDR2: KGHSH and LQKENI. V was pared by 5 bases and J by 1 base, with 13 bases between.

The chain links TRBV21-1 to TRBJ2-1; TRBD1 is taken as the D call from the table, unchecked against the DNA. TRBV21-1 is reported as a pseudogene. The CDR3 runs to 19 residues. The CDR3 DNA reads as TGTGCCAGCAGCAAAGCCCGGTTCCGGACTTACAGGGGTGGCAATGAGCAGTTCTTC. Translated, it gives CASSKARFRTYRGGNEQFF.

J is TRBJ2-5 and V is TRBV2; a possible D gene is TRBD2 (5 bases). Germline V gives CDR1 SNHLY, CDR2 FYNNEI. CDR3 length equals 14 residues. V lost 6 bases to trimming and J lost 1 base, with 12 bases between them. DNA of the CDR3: TGTGCCAGCAGCGGGATATTAATCCAAGAGACCCAGTACTTC. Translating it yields CASSGILIQETQYF.

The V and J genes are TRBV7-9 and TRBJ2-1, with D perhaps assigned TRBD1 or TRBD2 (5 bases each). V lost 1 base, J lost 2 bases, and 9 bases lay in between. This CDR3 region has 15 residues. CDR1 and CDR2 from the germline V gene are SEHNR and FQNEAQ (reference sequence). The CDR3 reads CASSLGGFTYNEQFF. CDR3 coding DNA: TGTGCCAGCAGCTTAGGGGGGTTCACCTACAATGAGCAGTTCTTC. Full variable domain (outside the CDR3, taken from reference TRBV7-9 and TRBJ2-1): DTGVSQNPRHKITKRGQNVTFRCDPISEHNRLYWYRQTLGQGPEFLTYFQNEAQLEKSRLLSDRFSAERPKGSFSTLEIQRTEQGDSAMYLCASSLGGFTYNEQFFGPGTRLTVL.

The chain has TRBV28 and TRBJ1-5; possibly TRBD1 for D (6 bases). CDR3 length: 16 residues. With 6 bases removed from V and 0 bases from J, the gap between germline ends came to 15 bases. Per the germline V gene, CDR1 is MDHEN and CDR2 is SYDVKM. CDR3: CASSPQGSFSNQPQHF. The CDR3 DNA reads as TGTGCCAGCAGCCCCCAGGGGTCTTTTAGCAATCAGCCCCAGCATTTT.

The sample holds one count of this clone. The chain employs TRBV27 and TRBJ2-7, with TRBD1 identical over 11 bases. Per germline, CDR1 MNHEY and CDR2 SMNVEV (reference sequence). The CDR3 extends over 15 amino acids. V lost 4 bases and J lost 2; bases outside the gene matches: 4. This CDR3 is CASSWTGQGAYEQYF. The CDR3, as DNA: TGTGCCAGCAGTTGGACGGGACAGGGGGCCTACGAGCAGTACTTC.

For the CDR3, the DNA is TGTGCCAGCAGCTTGGTGGCACGGGAGGTGGTTTTAACCGGTGGCTACACCTTC. This sequence encodes CASSLVAREVVLTGGYTF. This sequence joins TRBV5-6 and TRBJ1-2; D remains unclear. The CDR3 length is 18 residues. Germline CDR1 reads SGHDT; CDR2 reads YYEEEE. V was shortened by 0 bases and J by 7 bases, with 25 bases between the two germline ends.

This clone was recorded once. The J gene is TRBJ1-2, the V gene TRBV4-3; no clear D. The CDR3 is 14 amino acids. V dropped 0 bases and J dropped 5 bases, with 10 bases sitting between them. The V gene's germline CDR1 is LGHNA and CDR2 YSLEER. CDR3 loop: CASSQDGAAYGYTF. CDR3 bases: TGCGCCAGCAGCCAAGATGGTGCAGCTTATGGCTACACCTTC.

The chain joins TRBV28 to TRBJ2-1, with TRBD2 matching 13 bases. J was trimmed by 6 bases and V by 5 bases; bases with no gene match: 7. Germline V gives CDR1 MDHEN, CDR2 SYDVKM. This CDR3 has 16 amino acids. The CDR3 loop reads CASSKTSGRWGNEQFF. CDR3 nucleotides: TGTGCCAGCAGTAAGACTAGCGGGAGGTGGGGCAATGAGCAGTTCTTC.

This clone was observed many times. The CDR3 bases are TGTGCCAGCAGCCCCGGAGGGTTTATCATCCCAAACTATGGCTACACCTTC. It yields the protein CASSPGGFIIPNYGYTF. This chain connects TRBV7-2 to TRBJ1-2; D gene unclear. Per the germline V gene, CDR1 is SGHTA and CDR2 is FQGNSA. The CDR3 sequence is 17 residues long. Trimming cost V 5 bases and J 2 bases, with 21 bases left between them. The variable domain in full, completed from reference TRBV7-2 and TRBJ1-2, reads GAGVSQSPSNKVTEKGKDVELRCDPISGHTALYWYRQSLGQGLEFLIYFQGNSAPDKSGLPSDRFSAERTGGSVSTLTIQRTQQEDSAVYLCASSPGGFIIPNYGYTFGSGTRLTVV.